These 13 T cell receptor beta chains were all obtained from the same sample, sequenced in a study of blood T cell repertoires in COVID-19. Sequencing used immunoSEQ multiplex PCR; TCRdb keeps in-frame clones, though not all of them. The table shows 360,000 or so clones, with roughly nine tenths occurring only once. Input material: peripheral blood. These receptors all come from a woman aged 55-70 years with COVID-19, enrolled during active disease.

In this sample, this clone turned up once. This same CDR3 is encoded by further DNA sequences in the sample. The chain is built from TRBV9 and TRBJ2-2; D not certain. There are 13 residues in the CDR3. The germline gives CDR1 SGDLS, CDR2 YYNGEE. V gave up 0 bases and J gave up 8 bases, with 8 bases separating them. The CDR3 region is CASSVGGSGELFF. CDR3 nucleotide sequence: TGTGCCAGCAGCGTAGGTGGCTCGGGGGAGCTGTTTTTT.

In its sample, this clone was seen once. This sequence joins TRBV27 and TRBJ2-5; TRBD1 matches at 8 bases. V dropped 5 bases and J dropped 5; count of bases not matched to a gene: 10. The CDR3 consists of 15 residues. From germline, CDR1 is MNHEY and CDR2 SMNVEV (reference sequence). The CDR3 DNA is TGTGCCAGCAGTCCAGTCCGGACAGGGACGGAGACCCAGTACTTC. This gives the protein CASSPVRTGTETQYF.

The chain uses TRBV2 and TRBJ1-2; 9 bases are a match to TRBD1. Trimming removed 6 bases from V and 5 bases from J; junction bases left unmatched: 4. Germline lookup yields CDR1 SNHLY and CDR2 FYNNEI. CDR3 length: 13 residues. CDR3 nucleotides: TGTGCCAGCAGGGACAGGGGAAGATATGGCTACACCTTC. Residues: CASRDRGRYGYTF.

V gene TRBV12-3 or TRBV12-4 combines with J gene TRBJ2-7, with 8 bases lining up with TRBD1. The CDR3 is 13 amino acids. The trim removed 6 bases at V and 3 bases at J, leaving 4 bases unmatched. The chain's CDR3 is CASSWTGNYEQYF. CDR3 in DNA: TGTGCCAGCAGCTGGACAGGGAACTACGAGCAGTACTTC.

J is TRBJ1-3 and V is TRBV15; 12 nucleotides agree with TRBD1. The CDR3 runs to 14 residues. The junction had 4 bases not matched to a gene; V was cut back by 5 bases and J by 8 bases. The germline gives CDR1 LNHNV, CDR2 YYDKDF (reference sequence). This CDR3 reads CATSGGQGAHTIYF. CDR3 coding DNA: TGTGCCACCAGCGGGGGACAGGGGGCACACACCATATATTTT.

This sequence joins TRBV25-1 and TRBJ1-4; perhaps TRBD1 as D (6 bases). CDR3 length: 16 amino acids. V was pared by 2 bases and J by 0 bases, with 10 bases between. Germline V gene data show CDR1 as MGHDK and CDR2 as SYGVNS. CDR3 nucleotide sequence: TGTGCCAGCAGTGAAGGACAGTTCGCAACTAATGAAAAACTGTTTTTT. Its translation is CASSEGQFATNEKLFF.

The rearrangement uses TRBV5-1 and TRBJ2-1; weak D call: TRBD2 (6 bases). This CDR3 has 16 amino acids. CDR1 is SGHRS, CDR2 YFSETQ, per germline. The V end was cut by 4 bases, the J end by 0 bases, with 14 bases between. The CDR3 here is CASSVLGGSSYNEQFF. CDR3 nucleotide sequence: TGCGCCAGCAGCGTTCTGGGGGGTAGCTCCTACAATGAGCAGTTCTTC. Using reference TRBV5-1 and TRBJ2-1 for the parts outside the CDR3, the full variable domain is KAGVTQTPRYLIKTRGQQVTLSCSPISGHRSVSWYQQTPGQGLQFLFEYFSETQRNKGNFPGRFSGRQFSNSRSEMNVSTLELGDSALYLCASSVLGGSSYNEQFFGPGTRLTVL.

The rearrangement joins TRBV6-5 to TRBJ2-5, with TRBD2 identical over 8 bases. Germline-derived CDR1 and CDR2 are MNHEY and SVGAGI. The ends lost 1 base at V and 4 bases at J; junction bases unmatched: 8. The CDR3 covers 16 residues. In nucleotides, the CDR3 is TGTGCCAGCAGTTACTACCGGGGGGGCGGGAGAGAGACCCAGTACTTC. This encodes CASSYYRGGGRETQYF.

This chain connects TRBV7-2 to TRBJ1-4; 7 bases agree with TRBD1. The CDR3 totals 15 residues. Looked up from germline, CDR1 is SGHTA and CDR2 is FQGNSA. V was clipped by 1 base and J by 7 bases; unmatched bases: 6. CDR3 sequence reads: CASSLGRQGLEKLFF. As DNA, the CDR3 is TGTGCCAGCAGCTTAGGGCGACAGGGACTTGAAAAACTGTTTTTT.

V is TRBV15 and J is TRBJ1-2, with a weak D call TRBD1 (6 bases). Per the germline V gene, CDR1 is LNHNV and CDR2 is YYDKDF (reference sequence). CDR3 length: 13 amino acids. Trimming took 5 bases from V and 4 from J, leaving 11 bases between them. The CDR3 sequence is CATSSTGSYGYTF. The CDR3 DNA reads TGTGCCACCAGCTCGACAGGTTCCTATGGCTACACCTTC.

The chain links TRBV13 to TRBJ1-1, with a weak D call TRBD1 (5 bases). Deletions cut 4 bases from V and 0 bases from J, with 15 bases between. Germline loops: CDR1 PRHDT, CDR2 FYEKMQ (reference sequence). CDR3 size: 16 residues. The CDR3 coding sequence is TGTGCCAGCAGCTATAAGGGGTTGGAGCTGAACACTGAAGCTTTCTTT. Its translation is CASSYKGLELNTEAFF.

The rearrangement links TRBV9 to TRBJ2-7, with TRBD2 matching 7 bases. The CDR3 has 13 amino acids. J gave up 4 bases and V 6 bases, and 7 bases lay outside the gene matches. The germline V gene has CDR1 SGDLS and CDR2 YYNGEE. In nucleotides, the CDR3 is TGTGCCAGCACCCCCGGCGGGGGATACGAGCAGTACTTC. This sequence encodes CASTPGGGYEQYF.

The chain couples TRBV29-1 to TRBJ1-6; D gene unclear. The V gene's germline CDR1 is SQVTM and CDR2 ANQGSEA. The CDR3 spans 13 residues. V lost 8 bases and J 2 bases, leaving 10 bases between the germline ends. CDR3 protein: CSPREPYNSPLHF. DNA for the CDR3: TGCAGCCCCCGGGAACCCTATAATTCACCCCTCCACTTT.